The 10 T cell receptor beta chains given below trace back to one sample, sequenced in a study of shared clonotypes between healthy human individuals. Only in-frame clones appear in the TCRdb table, and some are missing; sequencing was by immunoSEQ multiplex PCR. This table holds about 300,000 clones, 74% found once. The sequenced sample consisted of memory CD4+ T cells sorted from blood. Subset of the sample: CD45RA-negative fraction. The receptors originated from a man aged 25 to 45 in good health.

This clone was detected a few times. V gene TRBV27 combines with J gene TRBJ2-4; D uncertain. The CDR3 loop spans 14 amino acids. Trimming pared 3 bases from V and 5 bases from J, leaving 11 bases between. Germline V gene data show CDR1 as MNHEY and CDR2 as SMNVEV (reference sequence). As DNA, the CDR3 is TGTGCCAGCAGTTTGTTAGGGTTTGAAAACATTCAGTACTTC. Residues: CASSLLGFENIQYF.

This clone was picked up one time. This rearrangement joins TRBV19 to TRBJ2-2; D possibly matches TRBD1 or TRBD2 (5 bases each). CDR1 is LNHDA, CDR2 SQIVND, per germline (reference sequence). Trimming took off 0 bases at V and 1 base at J, with 18 bases between the two ends. The CDR3 is 19 residues long. This CDR3 is CASSIDWDPRLLNTGELFF. The CDR3 DNA sequence: TGTGCCAGTAGTATAGATTGGGACCCCAGGCTTTTGAACACCGGGGAGCTGTTTTTT. The full variable domain, its missing parts supplied by reference TRBV19 and TRBJ2-2, is DGGITQSPKYLFRKEGQNVTLSCEQNLNHDAMYWYRQDPGQGLRLIYYSQIVNDFQKGDIAEGYSVSREKKESFPLTVTSAQKNPTAFYLCASSIDWDPRLLNTGELFFGEGSRLTVL.

This clone was counted many times. The gene calls are TRBV21-1 and TRBJ2-7; TRBD1 was called by the table and not checked on the DNA. TRBV21-1 is marked as a pseudogene. The CDR3 runs to 14 residues. This CDR3 is CARWRQGTYYEQYF. The CDR3 region has the DNA TGTGCCAGGTGGAGACAGGGGACTTACTACGAGCAGTACTTC.

Regarding this clone: This sample also contains other DNA sequences that code for the same CDR3. The CDR3 DNA reads TGCAGCGCTCTACCGGGACACAGCGACACTGAAGCTTTCTTT. Protein sequence: CSALPGHSDTEAFF. The chain couples TRBV29-1 to TRBJ1-1; a possible D gene is TRBD1 (6 bases). The CDR3 has 14 amino acids. V lost 7 bases to trimming and J lost 3 bases, with 18 bases between them. Germline V CDR1 and CDR2: SQVTM, ANQGSEA. The full variable domain, completed using reference TRBV29-1 and TRBJ1-1, is SAVISQKPSRDICQRGTSLTIQCQVDSQVTMMFWYRQQPGQSLTLIATANQGSEATYESGFVIDKFPISRPNLTFSTLTVSNMSPEDSSIYLCSALPGHSDTEAFFGQGTRLTVV.

This clone was picked up a small number of times. This chain joins TRBV6-1 and TRBJ1-5; D is undetermined. Trimming took off 6 bases at V and 10 bases at J, with 19 bases between the two ends. The germline gives CDR1 MNHNS, CDR2 SASEGT. The CDR3 spans 14 residues. CDR3 DNA: TGTGCCAGCAGCGACACTGCGGCAGCCAGCCCCCAGCATTTT. Protein sequence: CASSDTAAASPQHF.

The V call is TRBV7-6, the J call TRBJ1-4; no clear D gene. V was cut by 4 bases and J by 5 bases, with 8 bases left in between. Germline V gives CDR1 SGHVS, CDR2 FNYEAQ. The CDR3 covers 13 residues. In DNA form, the CDR3 reads TGTGCCAGCAGCTCCCCCCTGAATGAAAAACTGTTTTTT. Encoded protein: CASSSPLNEKLFF.

This clone was seen a handful of times. The rearrangement uses TRBV6-1 and TRBJ2-7; TRBD2 matches at 11 bases. The CDR3 has 14 amino acids. V shed 6 bases and J 9 bases; nucleotides not matched to a gene: 10. From germline, CDR1 is MNHNS and CDR2 SASEGT. CDR3 residues: CASRKGLAGGGQYF. CDR3 bases: TGTGCCAGCAGGAAAGGACTAGCGGGTGGCGGGCAGTACTTC.

J is TRBJ2-1 and V is TRBV5-1, with 10 bases lining up with TRBD2. Losses at the gene ends were 0 bases for V and 8 bases for J; bases not matched to a gene: 11. Germline CDR1 and CDR2: SGHRS and YFSETQ. The CDR3 runs 17 residues. The DNA for the CDR3 is TGCGCCAGCAGCTTGGGCCCTAGCGGGAGTGCCTCGTATGAGCAGTTCTTC. As protein: CASSLGPSGSASYEQFF.

The V gene is TRBV9, the J gene TRBJ1-2; 9 nucleotides align to TRBD1. The CDR3 is 17 residues long. V dropped 4 bases and J dropped 0; count of bases not matched to a gene: 10. CDR1 is SGDLS, CDR2 YYNGEE, per germline. CDR3 DNA: TGTGCCAGCAGCAGCTACAGGGGGCGGATAACTAACTATGGCTACACCTTC. Protein product: CASSSYRGRITNYGYTF.

CDR3: CAISGSGNCNEQFF. CDR3 DNA: TGTGCCATCAGCGGTAGCGGAAACTGCAATGAGCAGTTCTTC. V gene TRBV10-3 combines with J gene TRBJ2-1; weak D call: TRBD2 (6 bases). The CDR3 totals 14 residues. CDR1 is ENHRY and CDR2 is SYGVKD in the germline V gene. With 6 bases removed from V and 6 bases from J, the gap between germline ends came to 15 bases.